This TCR beta chain was identified in a study of cytomegalovirus exposure and HLA in healthy donors. 13 Jbeta primers and 60 Vbeta primers were used for the PCR. This table comes from immunoSEQ multiplex PCR, and its TCRdb copy is limited to in-frame clones, with some not included. The sample includes approximately 110,000 clones, around 74% of them seen just once. These donors, healthy bone marrow donors, were studied. The germline V gene encodes CDR1 SGHRS and CDR2 YFSETQ. Trimming pared 3 bases from V and 1 base from J, leaving 7 bases between. The CDR3 spans 13 residues. The study, taken as a whole, reports: Whilst most TCR sequences proved rare, a subset of public TCRs occurred across many donors.

This clone occurred a few times. Its specificity is not known. V is TRBV5-1 and J is TRBJ2-5; D unresolved. The source of this sequence is a woman aged 45-59 years in good health and CMV-seropositive. Sequencing used PBMCs. The CDR3 region has the DNA TGCGCCAGCAGCTCTCAGGCCCAAGAGACCCAGTACTTC. Amino acids: CASSSQAQETQYF.